This T cell receptor (beta chain) was captured by sequencing in a study of spatial heterogeneity in lung cancer. About the research overall: Matched bulk RNA-seq yielded a T cell module score, and TCR transcript counts in tumor regions correlated strongly with that score. TCR and UMI combinations that were unique each appeared, on average, more than ten times in raw reads.

Points from the study as a whole: In tumors, expanded intratumoral alpha and beta TCR counts tracked mutation counts.

In the library, each TCR cDNA molecule bore its own unique molecular identifier. TCRdb re-called the 5' RACE reads through MiXCR, storing one row per CDR3 protein. Of about 3,300 distinct CDR3 sequences in the sample, about 15% were seen once. From germline, CDR1 is MNHEY and CDR2 SVGEGT. The CDR3 length is 14 residues. V was pared by 4 bases and J by 7 bases, with 15 bases between. Time point here: sample taken at primary tumor resection. About this clonotype itself: Antigen: not known.

This chain uses TRBV6-2 or TRBV6-3 with TRBJ2-3, with a weak D call TRBD2 (5 bases). Sample: lung tumor tissue, taken at surgery. This receptor was obtained from a male donor with early-stage non-small cell lung cancer. CDR3 loop: CASSFRRMENTQYF. For the CDR3, the DNA is TGTGCCAGCAGTTTTCGGAGGATGGAAAATACGCAGTATTTT.